Listed below are T cell receptor beta chains from one sample, sequenced in a study of T cell responses to AZD1222 COVID-19 vaccine. Generated by immunoSEQ multiplex PCR, the TCRdb table keeps only in-frame clones and is missing some. The table lists around 100,000 clones, roughly 90% of them singletons. The sample here was peripheral blood, taken on day 0 of AZD1222 vaccination. Receptors originate from an adult in good health. Each CDR3 is given with its conserved first and last residue. Fields, in order: clone size, D gene, J gene, V gene, CDR3 protein, CDR3 DNA. D genes are given only for firm matches. The size entry is marked missing in some rows and otherwise reads once, few, many or a size class.

clone_size: .; d_call: .; j_call: TRBJ2-5; v_call: TRBV6-2/TRBV6-3; cdr3_aa: CASSSLLQEEETQYF; cdr3_nt: TGTGCCAGCAGTTCCCTCCTCCAAGAGGAAGAGACCCAGTACTTC
clone_size: .; d_call: .; j_call: TRBJ1-2; v_call: TRBV4-3; cdr3_aa: CASSQVDGNYGYTF; cdr3_nt: TGCGCCAGCAGCCAAGTGGACGGAAACTATGGCTACACCTTC
clone_size: once; d_call: TRBD1; j_call: TRBJ2-7; v_call: TRBV5-8; cdr3_aa: CASNNGGQYYEQYF; cdr3_nt: TGTGCCAGCAACAATGGGGGACAGTACTACGAGCAGTACTTC
clone_size: .; d_call: .; j_call: TRBJ1-1; v_call: TRBV11-2; cdr3_aa: CASSLDRVGTEAFF; cdr3_nt: TGTGCCAGCAGCTTAGACAGGGTTGGAACTGAAGCTTTCTTT
clone_size: .; d_call: .; j_call: TRBJ1-1; v_call: TRBV5-4; cdr3_aa: CASSWLGRGNTEAFF; cdr3_nt: TGTGCCAGCAGCTGGCTCGGGAGGGGGAACACTGAAGCTTTCTTT
clone_size: once; d_call: .; j_call: TRBJ2-7; v_call: TRBV27; cdr3_aa: CASSLSGAYGYEQYF; cdr3_nt: TGTGCCAGCAGTTTGTCAGGGGCTTATGGCTACGAGCAGTACTTC
clone_size: .; d_call: TRBD1; j_call: TRBJ1-2; v_call: TRBV9; cdr3_aa: CASSGNRGRLGGYTF; cdr3_nt: TGTGCCAGCAGCGGAAACAGGGGCCGCCTAGGGGGCTACACCTTC
clone_size: .; d_call: .; j_call: TRBJ2-3; v_call: TRBV5-1; cdr3_aa: CASSLMWGRSTDTQYF; cdr3_nt: TGCGCCAGCAGCTTGATGTGGGGACGTAGCACAGATACGCAGTATTTT
clone_size: .; d_call: .; j_call: TRBJ1-5; v_call: TRBV5-8; cdr3_aa: CASSFRGNQPQHF; cdr3_nt: TGTGCCAGCAGCTTTAGAGGGAATCAGCCCCAGCATTTT
clone_size: .; d_call: TRBD1; j_call: TRBJ1-5; v_call: TRBV15; cdr3_aa: CATSADRGLYQPQHF; cdr3_nt: TGTGCCACCAGCGCGGACAGGGGGCTTTATCAGCCCCAGCATTTT
clone_size: .; d_call: TRBD1; j_call: TRBJ2-5; v_call: TRBV19; cdr3_aa: CASSVWGQSLQSQYF; cdr3_nt: TGTGCCAGTAGTGTCTGGGGACAGAGTCTTCAGTCCCAGTACTTC
clone_size: .; d_call: .; j_call: TRBJ2-7; v_call: TRBV7-9; cdr3_aa: CASSWGSDGMREQYF; cdr3_nt: TGTGCCAGCAGCTGGGGGAGCGACGGGATGCGCGAGCAGTACTTC
clone_size: .; d_call: .; j_call: TRBJ1-4; v_call: TRBV19; cdr3_aa: CASSPHPRRTNEKLFF; cdr3_nt: TGTGCCAGTAGTCCGCACCCTAGGAGAACTAATGAAAAACTGTTTTTT
clone_size: .; d_call: TRBD2; j_call: TRBJ2-2; v_call: TRBV14; cdr3_aa: CASSQASGEGELFF; cdr3_nt: TGTGCCAGCAGCCAAGCTAGCGGGGAGGGGGAGCTGTTTTTT
clone_size: .; d_call: .; j_call: TRBJ2-7; v_call: TRBV5-1; cdr3_aa: CASSLFTGRYEQYF; cdr3_nt: TGCGCCAGCAGCTTGTTTACAGGGAGGTACGAGCAGTACTTC
clone_size: .; d_call: .; j_call: TRBJ2-1; v_call: TRBV9; cdr3_aa: CASSPFDRLGYNEQFF; cdr3_nt: TGTGCCAGCAGCCCCTTCGACAGGTTGGGGTACAATGAGCAGTTCTTC
clone_size: .; d_call: .; j_call: TRBJ1-1; v_call: TRBV7-9; cdr3_aa: CASVLGDTEAFF; cdr3_nt: TGTGCCAGCGTACTAGGGGACACTGAAGCTTTCTTT
clone_size: .; d_call: TRBD1; j_call: TRBJ2-7; v_call: TRBV4-1; cdr3_aa: CASSQYGTGGLSSYEQYF; cdr3_nt: TGCGCCAGCAGCCAATACGGGACAGGGGGCTTGAGCTCCTACGAGCAGTACTTC
clone_size: .; d_call: .; j_call: TRBJ1-2; v_call: TRBV2; cdr3_aa: CASQYLTVSNGYTF; cdr3_nt: TGTGCCAGCCAATATCTGACAGTTTCAAATGGCTACACCTTC
clone_size: .; d_call: TRBD1; j_call: TRBJ1-2; v_call: TRBV6-5; cdr3_aa: CASSSPGEGAYGYTF; cdr3_nt: TGTGCCAGCAGTTCCCCCGGGGAGGGGGCCTATGGCTACACCTTC
clone_size: once; d_call: .; j_call: TRBJ1-2; v_call: TRBV21-1; cdr3_aa: CASSKEGGTVTGGYTF; cdr3_nt: TGTGCCAGCAGCAAAGAAGGGGGAACGGTGACGGGTGGCTACACCTTC
clone_size: .; d_call: TRBD1; j_call: TRBJ1-2; v_call: TRBV5-1; cdr3_aa: CASSPGGQGPGGYTF; cdr3_nt: TGCGCCAGCAGCCCGGGAGGACAGGGACCGGGTGGCTACACCTTC
clone_size: .; d_call: TRBD2; j_call: TRBJ2-2; v_call: TRBV2; cdr3_aa: CASSAFSGGPTGELFF; cdr3_nt: TGTGCCAGCAGTGCGTTTAGCGGGGGGCCCACCGGGGAGCTGTTTTTT
clone_size: .; d_call: .; j_call: TRBJ1-2; v_call: TRBV7-9; cdr3_aa: CASSITGVYGYTF; cdr3_nt: TGTGCCAGCAGCATTACCGGGGTCTATGGCTACACCTTC
clone_size: .; d_call: .; j_call: TRBJ1-1; v_call: TRBV7-9; cdr3_aa: CASSFGGAAFF; cdr3_nt: TGTGCCAGCAGCTTCGGGGGCGCGGCTTTCTTT
clone_size: once; d_call: .; j_call: TRBJ1-2; v_call: TRBV20-1; cdr3_aa: CSAPGDGYTF; cdr3_nt: TGCAGTGCTCCAGGGGATGGCTACACCTTC
clone_size: .; d_call: .; j_call: TRBJ1-2; v_call: TRBV27; cdr3_aa: CASSPPGAGVEVRF; cdr3_nt: TGTGCCAGCAGTCCTCCGGGGGCTGGGGTTGAAGTTCGTTTC
clone_size: few; d_call: TRBD1; j_call: TRBJ2-5; v_call: TRBV11-1; cdr3_aa: CASSFGTARGETQYF; cdr3_nt: TGTGCCAGCAGCTTCGGGACAGCGAGGGGAGAGACCCAGTACTTC
clone_size: .; d_call: .; j_call: TRBJ1-5; v_call: TRBV19; cdr3_aa: CATGRRGGDNQPQHF; cdr3_nt: TGTGCCACTGGAAGGAGGGGAGGGGACAATCAGCCCCAGCATTTT
clone_size: .; d_call: TRBD2; j_call: TRBJ2-7; v_call: TRBV19; cdr3_aa: CASSFRTSGGASYVYEQYF; cdr3_nt: TGTGCCAGTAGTTTCCGGACTAGCGGGGGGGCTTCTTACGTCTACGAGCAGTACTTC
clone_size: many; d_call: .; j_call: TRBJ1-3; v_call: TRBV6-5; cdr3_aa: CASSGWMDGNTIYF; cdr3_nt: TGTGCCAGCAGCGGGTGGATGGATGGAAACACCATATATTTT
clone_size: .; d_call: TRBD2; j_call: TRBJ2-7; v_call: TRBV7-7; cdr3_aa: CASSLDFASGCSYEQYF; cdr3_nt: TGTGCTAGCAGCCTAGATTTTGCTAGCGGATGCTCCTACGAGCAGTACTTC
clone_size: .; d_call: .; j_call: TRBJ1-5; v_call: TRBV6-1; cdr3_aa: CASSGVGQTFNQPQHF; cdr3_nt: TGTGCCAGCAGTGGGGTGGGTCAGACCTTCAATCAGCCCCAGCATTTT
clone_size: .; d_call: TRBD1; j_call: TRBJ1-2; v_call: TRBV12-3/TRBV12-4; cdr3_aa: CASTLQGLHGYTF; cdr3_nt: TGTGCCAGCACCCTACAGGGGTTGCATGGCTACACCTTC